This T cell receptor (beta chain) came from a study of tumor-infiltrating lymphocytes in oesophageal squamous cell carcinoma. In TCRdb, the PCR reads were re-called with MiXCR into one record per CDR3 protein. The sample records under 20,000 distinct CDR3 sequences, around 51% being singletons. The CDR3 is 14 amino acids. Germline CDR1 MNHNS, CDR2 SASEGT. The sequenced sample consisted of esophageal tumor tissue. This sequence was found in a female donor with esophageal squamous cell carcinoma. This chain joins TRBV6-1 and TRBJ2-1; D possibly corresponds to TRBD1 (6 bases). The J call could be wrong; TRBJ2-7 is a better fit for the DNA end. The CDR3 DNA reads TGTGCCAGCAGTGAAATACCAGGGGTCCACGAGCAGTACTTC. Translating it yields CASSEIPGVHEQYF.